This T cell receptor (beta chain) was sequenced for a study of OX40 agonist ivuxolimab in advanced cancers. Overall study context: Patients received ivuxolimab, an intravenous treatment, every 2 weeks at 0.01 to 10 mg/kg. Study-level points and caveats: Compared with others, partial responders at 0.1-3.0 mg/kg displayed clonal expansion among the lowest. Low normalized T-cell clonal expansion was also seen in some nonresponders.

This clone showed up just once. What it recognizes is unknown. TCRdb keeps only in-frame clones here, not all; method: immunoSEQ multiplex PCR. The table lists about 80,000 clones, approximately 90% of them singletons. Looked up from germline, CDR1 is LGHNT and CDR2 is FRNRAP. The CDR3 loop spans 14 amino acids. V lost 3 bases and J 5 bases, leaving 13 bases between the germline ends. The V call is TRBV12-5, the J call TRBJ2-5, with a weak D call TRBD2 (5 bases). The material was CD4+ or CD8+ T cells sorted from blood, obtained in a trial of the OX40 agonist ivuxolimab. This receptor was obtained from an adult with an advanced solid tumor such as melanoma, head and neck, liver or kidney cancer. The CDR3 protein is CASGFGTEEETQYF. CDR3 sequence (DNA): TGTGCTAGTGGTTTCGGAACGGAGGAGGAGACCCAGTACTTC.